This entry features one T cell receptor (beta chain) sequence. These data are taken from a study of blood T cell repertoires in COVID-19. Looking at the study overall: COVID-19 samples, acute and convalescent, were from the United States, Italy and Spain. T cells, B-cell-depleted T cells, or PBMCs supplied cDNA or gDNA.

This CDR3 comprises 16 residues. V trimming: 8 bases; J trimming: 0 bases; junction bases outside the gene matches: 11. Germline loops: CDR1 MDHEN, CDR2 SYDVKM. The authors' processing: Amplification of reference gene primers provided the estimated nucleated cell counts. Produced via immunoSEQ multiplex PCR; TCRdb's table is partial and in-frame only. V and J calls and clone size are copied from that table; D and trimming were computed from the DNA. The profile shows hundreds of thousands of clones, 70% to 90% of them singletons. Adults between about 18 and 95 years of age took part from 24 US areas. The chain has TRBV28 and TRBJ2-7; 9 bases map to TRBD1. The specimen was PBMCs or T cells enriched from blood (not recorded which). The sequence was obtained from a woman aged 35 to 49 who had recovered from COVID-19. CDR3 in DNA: TGTGCCAGCCTCGACTCGGGGACAGGGCTCTCCTACGAGCAGTACTTC. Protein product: CASLDSGTGLSYEQYF.